Listed here are 21 T cell receptor beta chains from one sample, sequenced in a study of cytomegalovirus exposure and HLA in healthy donors (dated by TCRdb to about 2017). Libraries were prepared through the immunoSEQ multiplex PCR assay. The multiplex PCR relied on a mix of 60 forward primers for TCR Vbeta segments and 13 reverse primers for TCR Jbeta segments. TCRdb's version of the immuneACCESS table is confined to in-frame rearrangements and falls short of the full clone set. An unresolved V gene accounts for under half of the shortfall where checked; the remainder is of unknown origin. The sample records about 170,000 clones, around 72% of which are singletons. The biggest ten clones account for 7.1% of the sample. The sample comprised PBMCs. The receptor source for this set is a man in his forties or fifties in good health and CMV-seropositive.

The V and J genes are TRBV11-3 and TRBJ1-1, with TRBD1 matching over 7 bases. This CDR3 region has 14 residues. Trimming removed 1 base from V and 4 bases from J; junction bases left unmatched: 3. Germline lookup yields CDR1 SGHNT and CDR2 YENEEA. The CDR3 nucleotides read TGTGCCAGCAGCTTAGGACAGGGTAGCACTGAAGCTTTCTTT. Translating gives CASSLGQGSTEAFF. The variable domain in full, completed from reference TRBV11-3 and TRBJ1-1, reads EAGVVQSPRYKIIEKKQPVAFWCNPISGHNTLYWYLQNLGQGPELLIRYENEEAVDDSQLPKDRFSAERLKGVDSTLKIQPAELGDSAVYLCASSLGQGSTEAFFGQGTRLTVV.

The rearrangement uses TRBV5-1 and TRBJ2-7; D possibly corresponds to TRBD1 (6 bases). The ends were cut back, 3 bases at V and 2 bases at J, with 12 bases in the middle. The CDR3 consists of 14 residues. Germline V gene data show CDR1 as SGHRS and CDR2 as YFSETQ. The CDR3 protein is CASSSGDIPYEQYF. The CDR3, as DNA: TGCGCCAGCAGCTCCGGGGACATTCCCTACGAGCAGTACTTC.

Concerning this clone: This sample includes further DNA sequences coding for the same CDR3. The chain is built from TRBV9 and TRBJ1-1; D not certain. Germline V gene sequence: CDR1 SGDLS, CDR2 YYNGEE. V was pared by 0 bases and J by 4 bases, with 7 bases between. The CDR3 is 13 residues long. The CDR3: CASSVETGTEAFF. The CDR3 region has the DNA TGTGCCAGCAGCGTAGAAACTGGCACTGAAGCTTTCTTT.

The genes are TRBV28 and TRBJ2-3; D perhaps matches TRBD1 (5 bases). This CDR3 spans 12 amino acids. In germline, CDR1 is MDHEN, CDR2 SYDVKM. V lost 8 bases, J lost 5 bases, and 11 bases lay in between. In DNA form, the CDR3 reads TGTGCCAGCGGGGCCCAAATAGATACGCAGTATTTT. This codes for CASGAQIDTQYF.

V gene TRBV19 combines with J gene TRBJ2-7, with D perhaps TRBD2 (5 bases). The CDR3 loop spans 17 amino acids. V was clipped by 4 bases and J by 8 bases, with 27 bases between them. Germline-derived CDR1 and CDR2 are LNHDA and SQIVND (reference sequence). The CDR3 region has the DNA TGTGCCAGTAGTACAGCTACGGGCGGGTGGCAGAGGAACCAGCAGTACTTC. Translation gives CASSTATGGWQRNQQYF. The whole variable domain, filled in from reference TRBV19 and TRBJ2-7, reads DGGITQSPKYLFRKEGQNVTLSCEQNLNHDAMYWYRQDPGQGLRLIYYSQIVNDFQKGDIAEGYSVSREKKESFPLTVTSAQKNPTAFYLCASSTATGGWQRNQQYFGPGTRLTVT.

V and J are TRBV2 and TRBJ1-4; D not certain. Germline V gives CDR1 SNHLY, CDR2 FYNNEI. V lost 6 bases to trimming and J lost 0 bases, with 11 bases between them. This CDR3 has 15 residues. The CDR3 DNA sequence: TGTGCCAGCAGACCGTCAGTTGCAACTAATGAAAAACTGTTTTTT. Translation gives CASRPSVATNEKLFF.

This chain connects TRBV27 to TRBJ2-7; the D gene is possibly TRBD2 (5 bases). The CDR3 has 15 residues. The germline V gene has CDR1 MNHEY and CDR2 SMNVEV (reference sequence). Trimming stripped 5 bases from V and 3 bases from J, with 17 bases between. DNA of the CDR3: TGTGCCAGCAGTCCCCGAAGAGCGGTGAACTACGAGCAGTACTTC. Translated: CASSPRRAVNYEQYF.

In this sample, this clone turned up a few times. V usage is TRBV4-2 and J usage is TRBJ1-2; D is unclear. The CDR3 is made up of 14 amino acids. Germline V gives CDR1 LGHNA, CDR2 YNFKEQ. The V gene lost 3 bases and the J gene lost 5 bases, with 13 bases spanning the gap. For the CDR3, the DNA is TGTGCCAGCAGCCAGCCCCCCGGGGTATATGGCTACACCTTC. Its translation is CASSQPPGVYGYTF.

In this sample, this clone turned up a few times. The V and J genes are TRBV5-1 and TRBJ1-2, with 7 bases aligning to TRBD1. The germline V gene has CDR1 SGHRS and CDR2 YFSETQ. The junction had 7 bases not matched to a gene; V was cut back by 5 bases and J by 0 bases. The CDR3 loop spans 15 amino acids. CDR3 residues: CASSQGGSANYGYTF. The CDR3 nucleotides are TGCGCCAGCAGTCAGGGGGGATCGGCTAACTATGGCTACACCTTC.

The count of this clone is one. The chain combines TRBV29-1 with TRBJ2-5; TRBD2 might be the D (6 bases). The DNA end favors TRBJ2-7, so the J call may be wrong. This CDR3 contains 11 residues. From germline, CDR1 is SQVTM and CDR2 ANQGSEA. CDR3 loop: CSAREIYEQYF. Here the CDR3 DNA reads TGCAGCGCCCGGGAGATTTACGAGCAGTACTTC.

The chain is built from TRBV29-1 and TRBJ1-4; tentatively, D is TRBD1 (5 bases). V shed 6 bases and J shed 11 bases, with 16 bases lying between them. The CDR3 is made up of 12 amino acids. Germline CDR1 and CDR2: SQVTM and ANQGSEA. CDR3 nucleotides: TGCAGCGTCCGAGCCGCGGAGGGGAAACTGTTTTTT. This sequence encodes CSVRAAEGKLFF.

The table lists this clone with a few counts. The chain is built from TRBV19 and TRBJ1-3; no definite D call. V was pared by 4 bases and J by 4 bases, with 17 bases between. Germline CDR1 is LNHDA and CDR2 is SQIVND (reference sequence). This CDR3 comprises 16 residues. The CDR3 region is CASSTKAGSGGNTIYF. Here the CDR3 DNA reads TGTGCCAGTAGTACAAAGGCAGGATCAGGAGGAAACACCATATATTTT. The whole variable domain, remainder taken from reference TRBV19 and TRBJ1-3, is DGGITQSPKYLFRKEGQNVTLSCEQNLNHDAMYWYRQDPGQGLRLIYYSQIVNDFQKGDIAEGYSVSREKKESFPLTVTSAQKNPTAFYLCASSTKAGSGGNTIYFGEGSWLTVV.

The chain employs TRBV6-6 and TRBJ1-1; TRBD1 aligns across 7 bases. Germline loops: CDR1 MNHNY, CDR2 SVGAGI (reference sequence). Trimming cost V 6 bases and J 1 base; bases outside gene matches: 11. This CDR3 has 16 residues. CDR3 in DNA: TGTGCCAGCAGGATAAGAGGACAGGCTACGAACACTGAAGCTTTCTTT. Translation: CASRIRGQATNTEAFF.

The genes are TRBV19 and TRBJ2-3; tentative D call: TRBD2 (5 bases). CDR3 size: 13 residues. Germline loops: CDR1 LNHDA, CDR2 SQIVND (reference sequence). Trimming removed 7 bases from V and 5 bases from J, with 13 bases in between. The CDR3 reads CASTFEGRDTQYF. The CDR3 coding sequence is TGTGCCAGTACCTTCGAGGGTAGAGATACGCAGTATTTT. Full variable domain (remainder filled in from reference TRBV19 and TRBJ2-3): DGGITQSPKYLFRKEGQNVTLSCEQNLNHDAMYWYRQDPGQGLRLIYYSQIVNDFQKGDIAEGYSVSREKKESFPLTVTSAQKNPTAFYLCASTFEGRDTQYFGPGTRLTVL.

This clone has only one observation. CDR3 bases: TGTGCCAGCAGCGTAGGTGCAGGGAGGCATAAAGGAGGCTACACCTTC. Translated, it gives CASSVGAGRHKGGYTF. V is TRBV9 and J is TRBJ1-2, with D tentatively TRBD1 (5 bases). Germline V CDR1 and CDR2: SGDLS, YYNGEE. The V gene lost 0 bases and the J gene lost 8 bases, with 20 bases spanning the gap. CDR3 size: 16 residues.

This chain's CDR3 is CASSSPGSYWRTDNTIYF. CDR3 coding DNA: TGTGCCAGCAGTTCCCCGGGTAGTTACTGGAGGACGGATAACACCATATATTTT. This chain joins TRBV28 and TRBJ1-3; D not resolved. Trimming left V 4 bases short and J 7 bases short, with 26 bases between. Germline loops: CDR1 MDHEN, CDR2 SYDVKM. This CDR3 is built from 18 residues.

This chain links TRBV5-6 with TRBJ1-2, with D tentatively TRBD1 (6 bases). The length of the CDR3 is 12 residues. Germline V gene data show CDR1 as SGHDT and CDR2 as YYEEEE. V shed 7 bases and J shed 8 bases, with 15 bases lying between them. The CDR3: CASSTQGNGYTF. In nucleotides, the CDR3 is TGTGCCAGCTCGACCCAGGGGAACGGCTACACCTTC.

The chain joins TRBV29-1 to TRBJ2-5; 8 bases align to TRBD2. Germline CDR1 reads SQVTM; CDR2 reads ANQGSEA. The CDR3 contains 15 residues. J lost 4 bases, V lost 7 bases, and 14 bases had no gene match. For the CDR3, the DNA is TGCAGCGCCTCGGGGGTAGCGGGGTCCCCAGAGACCCAGTACTTC. It codes for CSASGVAGSPETQYF. Full variable domain (rest looked up from reference TRBV29-1 and TRBJ2-5): SAVISQKPSRDICQRGTSLTIQCQVDSQVTMMFWYRQQPGQSLTLIATANQGSEATYESGFVIDKFPISRPNLTFSTLTVSNMSPEDSSIYLCSASGVAGSPETQYFGPGTRLLVL.

This clone occurred a few times. This sequence joins TRBV7-3 and TRBJ1-1; D remains unclear. Germline V gene data show CDR1 as SGHTA and CDR2 as FQGTGA. This CDR3 is built from 13 residues. V was trimmed by 5 bases and J by 1 base, leaving 8 bases between them. This chain's CDR3 is CASSPVRNTEAFF. In nucleotides, the CDR3 is TGTGCCAGCAGCCCCGTTCGGAACACTGAAGCTTTCTTT.

The chain's CDR3 is CASSPLGQTGTDTQYF. In nucleotides, the CDR3 is TGCGCCAGCAGCCCGCTGGGACAGACGGGCACAGATACGCAGTATTTT. V gene TRBV4-3 combines with J gene TRBJ2-3, with 7 bases fitting TRBD1. V lost 4 bases and J lost 1; bases outside the gene matches: 8. The CDR3 length is 16 residues. Germline assignment: CDR1 LGHNA and CDR2 YSLEER.

V gene TRBV27 combines with J gene TRBJ1-2; TRBD1 aligns across 8 bases. The germline V gene has CDR1 MNHEY and CDR2 SMNVEV (reference sequence). The CDR3 is made up of 14 amino acids. Trimming took 5 bases from V and 7 from J; bases not matched to a gene: 9. The CDR3 reads CASSPGRGPFGYTF. Here the CDR3 DNA reads TGTGCCAGCAGTCCCGGCAGGGGGCCATTTGGCTACACCTTC.